One T cell receptor beta chain is described in this entry. This CDR3 has 17 residues. The V segment lost 5 bases and the J segment 6 bases; nucleotides outside the gene matches: 17. Germline lookup yields CDR1 SGHAT and CDR2 FQNNGV. Under the authors' procedure: How many nucleated cells were present was estimated from reference gene primer amplification. Sequenced by immunoSEQ multiplex PCR; TCRdb stores in-frame clones only, minus some. V and J calls and clone size are as listed in that table; D and trimming were resolved from the DNA. The table shows approximately 59,000 clones, with roughly nine tenths occurring only once. The data stem from a study of blood T cell repertoires in COVID-19.

The rearrangement joins TRBV11-2 to TRBJ1-1; TRBD1 matches 8 bases. Input material: peripheral blood. This sequence originates from a human donor in a cohort sampled during active COVID-19. CDR3 sequence: CASSTFVLGQGKAEAFF. The CDR3 region has the DNA TGTGCCAGCAGCACCTTCGTTTTAGGACAGGGTAAGGCTGAAGCTTTCTTT.